This passage covers 7 T cell receptor beta chains from one sample sequenced in a study of CD8+ T cells in alopecia areata. RNA, once extracted, was reverse transcribed into cDNA for use as the sequencing template. The table came from immunoSEQ multiplex PCR; TCRdb's copy has only in-frame clones and leaves some out. This sample has roughly 140,000 clones, with roughly 46% found just once. This material consisted of CD4+ T cells sorted from blood, taken at week 0. The receptors stem from a human donor with alopecia areata.

In this sample, this clone turned up a few times. The chain carries TRBV29-1 and TRBJ1-2, with TRBD1 as a possible D gene (5 bases). The germline V and J ends were trimmed by 2 bases and 7 bases, with 11 bases remaining between them. This CDR3 has 12 amino acids. The germline gives CDR1 SQVTM, CDR2 ANQGSEA. The CDR3 spells CSVESGEAGYTF. The CDR3 nucleotides read TGCAGCGTTGAATCGGGGGAGGCTGGCTACACCTTC. The full variable domain, with the rest looked up from reference TRBV29-1 and TRBJ1-2, is SAVISQKPSRDICQRGTSLTIQCQVDSQVTMMFWYRQQPGQSLTLIATANQGSEATYESGFVIDKFPISRPNLTFSTLTVSNMSPEDSSIYLCSVESGEAGYTFGSGTRLTVV.

This chain joins TRBV7-9 and TRBJ2-1, with TRBD2 matching over 8 bases. The CDR3 has 15 residues. The V gene's germline CDR1 is SEHNR and CDR2 FQNEAQ (reference sequence). Germline trimming cut 0 bases from V and 2 bases from J; bases unmatched to any gene: 0. The CDR3 DNA reads TGTGCCAGCAGCTTAGCCGGGGGGGCCTACAATGAGCAGTTCTTC. This sequence encodes CASSLAGGAYNEQFF.

This clone is a singleton in its sample. V usage is TRBV5-6 and J usage is TRBJ1-2; D call uncertain. This CDR3 has 16 residues. V was shortened by 0 bases and J by 4 bases, with 16 bases between the two germline ends. CDR1 and CDR2 from the germline V gene are SGHDT and YYEEEE. The DNA of the CDR3 is TGTGCCAGCAGCTTGGTGGCAGAATACTATAGCTATGGCTACACCTTC. This gives the protein CASSLVAEYYSYGYTF.

As regards this clone: The same CDR3 arises from other DNA sequences in this sample as well. The gene calls are TRBV5-1 and TRBJ2-5; D remains ambiguous. V gave up 2 bases and J gave up 2 bases, with 1 base separating them. This CDR3 region has 11 residues. The germline gives CDR1 SGHRS, CDR2 YFSETQ. The CDR3 DNA reads as TGCGCCAGCAGCTTTCAAGAGACCCAGTACTTC. Its translation: CASSFQETQYF.

The gene calls are TRBV6-1 and TRBJ1-2, with 7 bases identical to TRBD1. CDR3 length: 12 amino acids. The ends lost 4 bases at V and 7 bases at J; junction bases unmatched: 3. CDR1 and CDR2 from the germline V gene are MNHNS and SASEGT. Here the CDR3 DNA reads TGTGCCAGCAGTGGGACAGGTCCTGGCTACACCTTC. Translation gives CASSGTGPGYTF.

This chain links TRBV30 with TRBJ1-1, with TRBD1 as a possible D gene (5 bases). V was shortened by 0 bases and J by 5 bases, with 13 bases between the two germline ends. The CDR3 is 14 residues long. The germline V gene has CDR1 GTSNPN and CDR2 SVGIG (reference sequence). CDR3 DNA: TGTGCCTGGAGTGTTCGTCGGCGGACAACTGAAGCTTTCTTT. It yields the protein CAWSVRRRTTEAFF.

This clone has just a few counts. The rearrangement uses TRBV30 and TRBJ1-2; no firm D call. V was pared by 2 bases and J by 4 bases, with 8 bases between. Germline V CDR1 and CDR2: GTSNPN, SVGIG (reference sequence). The CDR3 covers 12 residues. The CDR3, as DNA: TGTGCCTGGAGTTTCACAGTCTATGGCTACACCTTC. Encoded protein: CAWSFTVYGYTF.